This TCR beta chain was documented in a study of CD8 T cells in Susac syndrome. Points from the study as a whole: The authors acknowledged that their TCR sequencing and HLA analysis involved a relatively small number of individuals.

The germline V gene encodes CDR1 SGHRS and CDR2 YFSETQ. CDR3 size: 14 residues. V lost 0 bases to trimming and J lost 8 bases, with 12 bases between them. RNA totalling roughly 0.5 to 1 ug underwent reverse transcription with random hexamers. The TCR beta CDR3 was amplified by immunoSEQ multiplex PCR across 54 Vbeta, 13 Jbeta. From the immunoSEQ multiplex PCR reads, TCRdb called clonotypes with MiXCR, one entry per CDR3 protein. The sample shows under 200,000 distinct CDR3 sequences, just under 95% of them seen only once. To note about this clonotype: The antigen is unknown.

CD8+ and CD4+ blood T cells underwent TCR beta sequencing. TEMRA cells were FACS-enriched, unlike CD8+ and CD4+ T cells, which were negatively isolated. The V call is TRBV5-1, the J call TRBJ2-1; D not resolved. Input material: CD4+ T cells from PBMCs. The origin of this receptor is a human donor in good health. The CDR3 DNA sequence: TGCGCCAGCAGCTTGGAGTCCGCTGGGGATGAGCAGTTCTTC. It translates to CASSLESAGDEQFF.